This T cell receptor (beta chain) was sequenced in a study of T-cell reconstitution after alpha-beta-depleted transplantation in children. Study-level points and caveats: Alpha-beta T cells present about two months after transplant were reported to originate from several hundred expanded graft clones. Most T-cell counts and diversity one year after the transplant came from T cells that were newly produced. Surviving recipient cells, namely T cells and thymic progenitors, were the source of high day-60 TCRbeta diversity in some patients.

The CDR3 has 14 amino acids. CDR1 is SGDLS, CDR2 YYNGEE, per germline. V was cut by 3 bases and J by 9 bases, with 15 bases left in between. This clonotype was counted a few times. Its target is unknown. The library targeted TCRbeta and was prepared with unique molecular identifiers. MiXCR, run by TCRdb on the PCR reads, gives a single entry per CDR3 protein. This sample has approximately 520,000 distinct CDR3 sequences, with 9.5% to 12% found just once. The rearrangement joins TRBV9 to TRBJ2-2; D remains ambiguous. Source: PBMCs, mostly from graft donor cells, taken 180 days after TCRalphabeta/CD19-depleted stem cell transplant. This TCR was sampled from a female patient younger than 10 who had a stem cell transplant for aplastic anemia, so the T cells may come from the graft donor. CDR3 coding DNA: TGTGCCAGCAGCGATGCCCCCACGATGAGGGAGCTGTTTTTT. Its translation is CASSDAPTMRELFF. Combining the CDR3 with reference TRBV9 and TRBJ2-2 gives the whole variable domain DSGVTQTPKHLITATGQRVTLRCSPRSGDLSVYWYQQSLDQGLQFLIQYYNGEERAKGNILERFSAQQFPDLHSELNLSSLELGDSALYFCASSDAPTMRELFFGEGSRLTVL.